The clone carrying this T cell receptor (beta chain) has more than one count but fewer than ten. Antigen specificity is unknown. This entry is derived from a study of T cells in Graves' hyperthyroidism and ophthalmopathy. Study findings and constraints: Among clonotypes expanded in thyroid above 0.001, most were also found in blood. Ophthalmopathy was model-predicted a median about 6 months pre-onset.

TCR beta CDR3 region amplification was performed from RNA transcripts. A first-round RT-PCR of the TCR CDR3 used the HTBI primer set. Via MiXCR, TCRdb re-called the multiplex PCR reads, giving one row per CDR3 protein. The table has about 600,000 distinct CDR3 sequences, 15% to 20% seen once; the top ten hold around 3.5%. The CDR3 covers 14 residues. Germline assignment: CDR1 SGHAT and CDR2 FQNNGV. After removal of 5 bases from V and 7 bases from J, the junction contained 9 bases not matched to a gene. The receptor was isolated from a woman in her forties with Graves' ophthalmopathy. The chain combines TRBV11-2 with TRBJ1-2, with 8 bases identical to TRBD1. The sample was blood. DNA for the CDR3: TGTGCCAGCAGCCGATCAGGGGGCGAGGGTGGCTACACCTTC. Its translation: CASSRSGGEGGYTF. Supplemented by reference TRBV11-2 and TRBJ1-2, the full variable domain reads EAGVAQSPRYKIIEKRQSVAFWCNPISGHATLYWYQQILGQGPKLLIQFQNNGVVDDSQLPKDRFSAERLKGVDSTLKIQPAKLEDSAVYLCASSRSGGEGGYTFGSGTRLTVV.